The next 11 T cell receptor beta chains were all read from a single sample in a study of early T cells in non-severe SARS-CoV-2 infection. TCRdb redid the calling of the 5' RACE reads with MiXCR, one entry per CDR3 protein. The sample lists tens of thousands of distinct CDR3 sequences, 5.5% to 7.5% occurring once. Sequencing was carried out using whole blood. The receptor set was obtained from an adult who was a healthcare worker with PCR-confirmed SARS-CoV-2 infection or an uninfected control (not recorded which).

This rearrangement joins TRBV20-1 to TRBJ1-1; D possibly corresponds to TRBD1 (5 bases). Germline V gene lookup returns CDR1 DFQATT and CDR2 SNEGSKA (reference sequence). The CDR3 length is 15 residues. The V and J ends lost 6 bases and 6 bases respectively, with 23 bases between them. CDR3 residues: CSAQTMVGAYPEAFF. CDR3 nucleotide sequence: TGCAGTGCCCAAACTATGGTAGGGGCATACCCTGAAGCTTTCTTT.

This clonotype was recorded many times. This chain connects TRBV5-1 to TRBJ1-2; possibly TRBD1 for D (5 bases). The V gene's germline CDR1 is SGHRS and CDR2 YFSETQ. Trimming removed 4 bases from V and 3 bases from J, with 19 bases in between. The CDR3 covers 16 residues. The CDR3 reads CASSPLTRGGDYGYTF. CDR3 nucleotide sequence: TGCGCCAGCAGCCCTTTGACAAGAGGAGGGGACTATGGCTACACCTTC.

The table lists this clonotype with a few counts. J is TRBJ2-7 and V is TRBV11-2; possibly TRBD2 for D (6 bases). The CDR3 sequence is 14 residues long. Trimming took 8 bases from V and 5 from J, leaving 19 bases between them. Germline assignment: CDR1 SGHAT and CDR2 FQNNGV. DNA of the CDR3: TGTGCCAGCGGGATTAGCCGCGGGGTCCACGAGCAGTACTTC. Protein sequence: CASGISRGVHEQYF.

A note on this clonotype: A much larger clone is a single base away; this may be a read error. V usage is TRBV12-3 or TRBV12-4 and J usage is TRBJ1-1, with D uncertain. The CDR3 sequence is 14 residues long. Deletions cut 5 bases from V and 4 bases from J, with 14 bases between. CDR3 in DNA: TGTGCCAGCAGTATGGCTTTCACGATCACTGAAGCTTTCTTT. Amino acid sequence: CASSMAFTITEAFF.

This rearrangement joins TRBV6-4 to TRBJ2-1; either TRBD1 or TRBD2 may fit D (5 bases each). This CDR3 is built from 11 residues. V lost 6 bases and J lost 5, with 5 bases in between. CDR1 is MRHNA, CDR2 SNTAGT, per germline. The CDR3 bases are TGTGCCAGCAGGGGGGACAATGAGCAGTTCTTC. Its protein product is CASRGDNEQFF.

The sample holds many counts of this clonotype. The chain couples TRBV20-1 to TRBJ1-1; D is possibly TRBD1 (5 bases). Germline-derived CDR1 and CDR2 are DFQATT and SNEGSKA (reference sequence). CDR3 length: 14 amino acids. Between the trimmed V and J ends, which lost 1 base and 2 bases, there was a span of 11 bases. CDR3 protein: CSARAGGANTEAFF. CDR3 coding DNA: TGCAGTGCTAGAGCGGGGGGAGCAAACACTGAAGCTTTCTTT.

This clonotype was seen a few times. The V gene is TRBV20-1, the J gene TRBJ1-2, with 11 bases aligning to TRBD1. With V trimmed by 6 bases and J by 7 bases, 7 bases remained unmatched. The V gene's germline CDR1 is DFQATT and CDR2 SNEGSKA (reference sequence). CDR3 length: 13 residues. CDR3 region: CSAGTGGFSGYTF. The DNA for the CDR3 is TGCAGTGCCGGGACAGGGGGATTTAGTGGCTACACCTTC.

The V gene is TRBV9, the J gene TRBJ1-6; D uncertain. The CDR3 is made up of 13 amino acids. Germline V gene data show CDR1 as SGDLS and CDR2 as YYNGEE. V was shortened by 2 bases and J by 7 bases, with 7 bases between the two germline ends. In DNA, the CDR3 is TGTGCCAGCAGCGTCCAAGGAAATTCACCCCTCCACTTT. Residues: CASSVQGNSPLHF.

The table lists this clonotype with a few counts. The chain uses TRBV28 and TRBJ2-2; 7 bases align to TRBD1. Germline V gives CDR1 MDHEN, CDR2 SYDVKM. J gave up 3 bases and V 4 bases, and 11 bases lay outside the gene matches. This CDR3 region has 17 residues. CDR3 DNA sequence: TGTGCCAGCAGTTCCTTAAGACAGGGCGGCGACACCGGGGAGCTGTTTTTT. This codes for CASSSLRQGGDTGELFF.

The chain has TRBV3-1 and TRBJ1-6, with D possibly matching TRBD1 (6 bases). CDR3 length: 11 residues. CDR1 and CDR2 from the germline V gene are LGHDT and YNNKEL (reference sequence). V was pared by 3 bases and J by 14 bases, with 8 bases between. CDR3: CASSQTGSLHF. CDR3 coding DNA: TGTGCCAGCAGCCAGACAGGATCCCTCCACTTT.

This clonotype was detected many times. The CDR3: CASSPSAGGQGGGYTF. The CDR3 nucleotides read TGTGCCAGCAGCCCCTCGGCAGGGGGACAGGGAGGTGGCTACACCTTC. The chain has TRBV7-3 and TRBJ1-2; 9 bases line up with TRBD1. Trimming cost V 5 bases and J 7 bases; bases outside gene matches: 14. The germline V gene has CDR1 SGHTA and CDR2 FQGTGA. The CDR3 spans 16 residues.